A single sample gave rise to the 19 T cell receptor beta chains below, sequenced in a study of cytomegalovirus exposure and HLA in healthy donors. Only in-frame clones appear in the TCRdb table, and some are missing; sequencing was by immunoSEQ multiplex PCR. This sample carries roughly 73,000 clones, around 94% of them seen once, and the ten largest clones take about 1.6%. The sequencing input was PBMCs. These receptor sequences come from a man aged 18 to 29 in good health and CMV-seropositive.

In DNA, the CDR3 is TGTGCCAGCAGCCCCCAGGGGAACTCCTACGAGCAGTACTTC. It codes for CASSPQGNSYEQYF. The rearrangement joins TRBV9 to TRBJ2-7, with D possibly being TRBD1 (6 bases). This CDR3 has 14 residues. CDR1 and CDR2 from the germline V gene are SGDLS and YYNGEE. V lost 4 bases, J lost 0 bases, and 11 bases lay in between. The full variable domain, with the rest looked up from reference TRBV9 and TRBJ2-7, is DSGVTQTPKHLITATGQRVTLRCSPRSGDLSVYWYQQSLDQGLQFLIQYYNGEERAKGNILERFSAQQFPDLHSELNLSSLELGDSALYFCASSPQGNSYEQYFGPGTRLTVT.

The chain couples TRBV9 to TRBJ2-3; TRBD1 matches at 7 bases. Germline loops: CDR1 SGDLS, CDR2 YYNGEE. Unmatched junction bases numbered 11, after V lost 3 bases and J lost 4 bases. CDR3 length equals 16 residues. The CDR3 sequence is CASSEGAFYLADTQYF. CDR3 bases: TGTGCCAGCAGCGAGGGGGCCTTCTACCTTGCAGATACGCAGTATTTT.

This chain links TRBV28 with TRBJ1-2; 10 positions agree with TRBD1. The CDR3 totals 15 residues. The germline gives CDR1 MDHEN, CDR2 SYDVKM. V dropped 5 bases and J dropped 4; count of bases not matched to a gene: 7. The CDR3 DNA follows: TGTGCCAGCAGTCGCCCGGGACAGGGGACCTATGGCTACACCTTC. Protein sequence: CASSRPGQGTYGYTF.

The V gene is TRBV28, the J gene TRBJ1-2; perhaps TRBD1 as D (6 bases). Germline V gene sequence: CDR1 MDHEN, CDR2 SYDVKM. V dropped 5 bases and J dropped 2 bases, with 15 bases sitting between them. The CDR3 is 15 residues long. CDR3 DNA: TGTGCCAGCAGTCCCTCCCAGGGGCCGAACTATGGCTACACCTTC. Its translation: CASSPSQGPNYGYTF.

V gene TRBV7-2 combines with J gene TRBJ2-1; D is perhaps TRBD2 (6 bases). V was clipped by 2 bases and J by 12 bases, with 20 bases between them. The CDR3 covers 15 residues. CDR1 and CDR2 from the germline V gene are SGHTA and FQGNSA. CDR3 sequence (DNA): TGTGCCAGCAGCTTATGGACCAAGGAGGGAGGAGTGCAGTTCTTC. Amino acid sequence: CASSLWTKEGGVQFF. The whole variable domain, filled in from reference TRBV7-2 and TRBJ2-1, reads GAGVSQSPSNKVTEKGKDVELRCDPISGHTALYWYRQSLGQGLEFLIYFQGNSAPDKSGLPSDRFSAERTGGSVSTLTIQRTQQEDSAVYLCASSLWTKEGGVQFFGPGTRLTVL.

The genes are TRBV11-3 and TRBJ1-2; no reliable D call. V lost 3 bases to trimming and J lost 5 bases, with 7 bases between them. The length of the CDR3 is 12 residues. Per germline, CDR1 SGHNT and CDR2 YENEEA. The CDR3 DNA is TGTGCCAGCAGCTTCAGTTTTTATGGCTACACCTTC. Its protein is CASSFSFYGYTF.

The chain is built from TRBV4-1 and TRBJ2-2, with D possibly being TRBD1 (5 bases). This CDR3 comprises 17 residues. Per the germline V gene, CDR1 is MGHRA and CDR2 is YSYEKL. V was pared by 3 bases and J by 3 bases, with 17 bases between. CDR3 loop: CASSQELGRAHTGELFF. The CDR3 DNA reads as TGCGCCAGCAGCCAGGAATTGGGCAGGGCTCACACCGGGGAGCTGTTTTTT.

The genes are TRBV10-1 and TRBJ2-5; TRBD2 might be the D (6 bases). Germline lookup yields CDR1 WNHNN and CDR2 SYGVQD (reference sequence). The V end lost 3 bases, the J end lost 5 bases, and 16 bases lay between the germline ends. This CDR3 is built from 15 residues. CDR3 nucleotide sequence: TGCGCCAGCAGTGAAAGCGGAGGGGTGAGGGAGACCCAGTACTTC. Its translation is CASSESGGVRETQYF.

J is TRBJ2-7 and V is TRBV7-9; the match to TRBD1 covers 7 bases. V dropped 1 base and J dropped 1; count of bases not matched to a gene: 1. This CDR3 is 14 amino acids long. The germline gives CDR1 SEHNR, CDR2 FQNEAQ (reference sequence). In DNA form, the CDR3 reads TGTGCCAGCAGCTTAGGGACAGGTTCCTACGAGCAGTACTTC. It specifies CASSLGTGSYEQYF. Complete variable domain (other parts from reference TRBV7-9 and TRBJ2-7): DTGVSQNPRHKITKRGQNVTFRCDPISEHNRLYWYRQTLGQGPEFLTYFQNEAQLEKSRLLSDRFSAERPKGSFSTLEIQRTEQGDSAMYLCASSLGTGSYEQYFGPGTRLTVT.

This chain connects TRBV27 to TRBJ2-3; perhaps TRBD2 as D (6 bases). Germline V gives CDR1 MNHEY, CDR2 SMNVEV (reference sequence). The CDR3 length is 14 residues. V shed 8 bases and J shed 3 bases, with 15 bases lying between them. The CDR3 reads CASHSGRFTDTQYF. The CDR3 DNA is TGTGCCAGCCACTCGGGGAGGTTTACAGATACGCAGTATTTT.

The chain uses TRBV29-1 and TRBJ2-1, with D possibly being TRBD2 (5 bases). The CDR3 is made up of 11 amino acids. The germline V and J ends were trimmed by 6 bases and 8 bases, with 11 bases remaining between them. CDR1 is SQVTM and CDR2 is ANQGSEA in the germline V gene. This chain's CDR3 is CSVRGADEQFF. The CDR3 coding sequence is TGCAGCGTACGGGGAGCGGATGAGCAGTTCTTC.

A few counts support this clone. The chain links TRBV6-5 to TRBJ2-7, with TRBD2 matching 8 bases. CDR1 is MNHEY, CDR2 SVGAGI, per germline. Trimming cost V 2 bases and J 2 bases; bases outside gene matches: 5. CDR3 length: 15 amino acids. In nucleotides, the CDR3 is TGTGCCAGCAGTTACGCACTAGCGGACACCTACGAGCAGTACTTC. This sequence encodes CASSYALADTYEQYF.

V usage is TRBV9 and J usage is TRBJ2-5; weak D call: TRBD2 (5 bases). Looked up from germline, CDR1 is SGDLS and CDR2 is YYNGEE. CDR3 length: 14 amino acids. Trimming pared 0 bases from V and 5 bases from J, leaving 11 bases between. The CDR3: CASSVGVGGETQYF. The CDR3 nucleotides read TGTGCCAGCAGCGTAGGGGTGGGCGGGGAGACCCAGTACTTC.

The V gene is TRBV7-9, the J gene TRBJ2-1, with 14 bases matching TRBD2. V gave up 5 bases and J gave up 6 bases; unmatched junction bases: 0. The CDR3 covers 14 residues. Germline V gene lookup returns CDR1 SEHNR and CDR2 FQNEAQ (reference sequence). The CDR3 spells CASSGTSGSNEQFF. Here the CDR3 DNA reads TGTGCCAGCAGCGGGACTAGCGGGAGCAATGAGCAGTTCTTC.

The rearrangement links TRBV4-1 to TRBJ1-4; TRBD1 agrees at 9 bases. The germline gives CDR1 MGHRA, CDR2 YSYEKL. The CDR3 is 14 amino acids. The J segment lost 6 bases and the V segment lost 3 bases, leaving 2 bases of the junction unmatched. The CDR3 loop reads CASSHTGGDEKLFF. The DNA of the CDR3 is TGCGCCAGCAGCCACACAGGGGGCGATGAAAAACTGTTTTTT.

V usage is TRBV18 and J usage is TRBJ1-5; 7 nucleotides match TRBD1. Trimming took 6 bases from V and 7 from J; bases not matched to a gene: 12. The CDR3 is 15 amino acids. Germline CDR1 is KGHSH and CDR2 is LQKENI. The CDR3 DNA reads TGTGCCAGCTCCCTTACAGGGGTCGCCCAGCAGCCCCAGCATTTT. Amino acid sequence: CASSLTGVAQQPQHF.

This chain connects TRBV5-1 to TRBJ2-3, with D possibly TRBD1 on 6 matching bases. Trimming removed 0 bases from V and 5 bases from J, with 10 bases in between. CDR1 SGHRS and CDR2 YFSETQ come from the germline V gene. The CDR3 is made up of 14 amino acids. The CDR3 DNA reads as TGCGCCAGCAGCTTGGGGACAGCTAAAGATACGCAGTATTTT. Encoded protein: CASSLGTAKDTQYF.

The genes are TRBV28 and TRBJ2-3; TRBD2 agrees at 12 bases. CDR3 length equals 15 residues. V gave up 7 bases and J gave up 5 bases; unmatched junction bases: 7. Per germline, CDR1 MDHEN and CDR2 SYDVKM. The CDR3 spells CASTTSGRKGDTQYF. CDR3 DNA: TGTGCCAGCACAACTAGCGGGAGGAAGGGAGATACGCAGTATTTT. Drawing the rest from reference TRBV28 and TRBJ2-3, the complete variable domain is DVKVTQSSRYLVKRTGEKVFLECVQDMDHENMFWYRQDPGLGLRLIYFSYDVKMKEKGDIPEGYSVSREKKERFSLILESASTNQTSMYLCASTTSGRKGDTQYFGPGTRLTVL.

The genes are TRBV25-1 and TRBJ1-4; 8 nucleotides line up with TRBD1. The CDR3 runs 14 residues. Germline loops: CDR1 MGHDK, CDR2 SYGVNS. The V and J ends lost 6 bases and 11 bases, in that order; junction bases with no gene match: 11. Here the CDR3 DNA reads TGTGCCAGCAGCGAGACAGGGGAATTTGAGAAACTGTTTTTT. Protein product: CASSETGEFEKLFF.